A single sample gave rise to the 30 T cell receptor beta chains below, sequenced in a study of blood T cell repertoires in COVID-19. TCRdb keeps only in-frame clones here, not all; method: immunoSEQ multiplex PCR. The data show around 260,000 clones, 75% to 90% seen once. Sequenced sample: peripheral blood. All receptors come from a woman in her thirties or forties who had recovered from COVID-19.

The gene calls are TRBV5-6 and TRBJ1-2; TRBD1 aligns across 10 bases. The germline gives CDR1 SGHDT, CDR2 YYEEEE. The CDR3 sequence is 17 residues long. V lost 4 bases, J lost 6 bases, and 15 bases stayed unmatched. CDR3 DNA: TGTGCCAGCAGCCAACGGGACAGGGGATTTAAGGAGGATGGCTACACCTTC. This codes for CASSQRDRGFKEDGYTF.

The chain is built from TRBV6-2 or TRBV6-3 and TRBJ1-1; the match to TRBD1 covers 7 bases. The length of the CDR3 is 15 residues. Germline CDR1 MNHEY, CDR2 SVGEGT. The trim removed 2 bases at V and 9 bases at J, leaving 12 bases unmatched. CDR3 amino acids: CASSYTYGTETQAFF. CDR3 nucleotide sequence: TGTGCCAGCAGTTACACTTATGGGACAGAGACGCAAGCTTTCTTT.

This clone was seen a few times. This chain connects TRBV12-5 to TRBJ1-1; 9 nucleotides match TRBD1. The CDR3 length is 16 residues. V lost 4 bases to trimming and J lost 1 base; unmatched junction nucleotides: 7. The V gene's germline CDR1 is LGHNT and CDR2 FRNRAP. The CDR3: CASGSNDRGGNTEAFF. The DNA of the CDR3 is TGTGCTAGTGGTTCGAATGACAGGGGGGGGAACACTGAAGCTTTCTTT. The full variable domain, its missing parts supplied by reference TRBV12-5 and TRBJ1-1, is DARVTQTPRHKVTEMGQEVTMRCQPILGHNTVFWYRQTMMQGLELLAYFRNRAPLDDSGMPKDRFSAEMPDATLATLKIQPSEPRDSAVYFCASGSNDRGGNTEAFFGQGTRLTVV.

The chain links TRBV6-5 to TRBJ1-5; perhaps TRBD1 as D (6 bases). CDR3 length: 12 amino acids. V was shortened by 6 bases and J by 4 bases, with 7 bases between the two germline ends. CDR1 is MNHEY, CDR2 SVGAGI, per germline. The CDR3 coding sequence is TGTGCCAGCAGAGGGACAAATCAGCCCCAGCATTTT. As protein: CASRGTNQPQHF.

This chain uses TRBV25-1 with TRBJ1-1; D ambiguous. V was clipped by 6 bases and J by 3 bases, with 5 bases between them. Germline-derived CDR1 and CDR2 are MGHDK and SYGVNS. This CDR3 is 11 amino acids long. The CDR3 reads CASRLHTEAFF. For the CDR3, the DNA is TGTGCCAGCAGACTCCACACTGAAGCTTTCTTT. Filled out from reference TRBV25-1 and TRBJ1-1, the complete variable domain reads EADIYQTPRYLVIGTGKKITLECSQTMGHDKMYWYQQDPGMELHLIHYSYGVNSTEKGDLSSESTVSRIRTEHFPLTLESARPSHTSQYLCASRLHTEAFFGQGTRLTVV.

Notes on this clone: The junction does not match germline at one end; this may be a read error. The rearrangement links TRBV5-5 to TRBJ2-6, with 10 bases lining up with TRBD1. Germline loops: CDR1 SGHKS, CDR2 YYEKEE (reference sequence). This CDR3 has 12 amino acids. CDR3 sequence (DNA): TGTGCCAGCAGCTTGGGTTGGGACAGGGGATTTTTC. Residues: CASSLGWDRGFF.

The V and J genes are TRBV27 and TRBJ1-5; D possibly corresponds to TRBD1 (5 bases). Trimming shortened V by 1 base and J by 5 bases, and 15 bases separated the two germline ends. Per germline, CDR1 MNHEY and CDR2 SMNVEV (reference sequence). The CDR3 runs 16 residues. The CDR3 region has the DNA TGTGCCAGCAGTTTATTTCACAAGGGGTCCCATCAGCCCCAGCATTTT. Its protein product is CASSLFHKGSHQPQHF.

The CDR3 reads CASSLPQPGYGYTF. The CDR3 bases are TGTGCCAGCAGCCTCCCACAACCGGGCTATGGCTACACCTTC. The chain joins TRBV6-2 or TRBV6-3 to TRBJ1-2; unclear D gene. The ends were cut back, 6 bases at V and 4 bases at J, with 15 bases in the middle. Germline CDR1 MNHEY, CDR2 SVGEGT. The CDR3 has 14 amino acids.

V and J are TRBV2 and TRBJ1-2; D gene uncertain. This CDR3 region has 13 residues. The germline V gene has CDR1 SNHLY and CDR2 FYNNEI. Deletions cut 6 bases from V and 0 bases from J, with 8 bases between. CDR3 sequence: CASRHVANYGYTF. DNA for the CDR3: TGTGCCAGCAGGCATGTAGCTAACTATGGCTACACCTTC. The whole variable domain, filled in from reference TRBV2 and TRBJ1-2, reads EPEVTQTPSHQVTQMGQEVILRCVPISNHLYFYWYRQILGQKVEFLVSFYNNEISEKSEIFDDQFSVERPDGSNFTLKIRSTKLEDSAMYFCASRHVANYGYTFGSGTRLTVV.

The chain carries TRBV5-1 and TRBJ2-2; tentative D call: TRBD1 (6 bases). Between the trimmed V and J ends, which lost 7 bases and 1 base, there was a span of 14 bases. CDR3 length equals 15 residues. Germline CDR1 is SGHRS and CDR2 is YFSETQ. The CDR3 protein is CASGSGAQNTGELFF. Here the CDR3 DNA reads TGCGCCAGCGGTTCAGGGGCCCAGAACACCGGGGAGCTGTTTTTT.

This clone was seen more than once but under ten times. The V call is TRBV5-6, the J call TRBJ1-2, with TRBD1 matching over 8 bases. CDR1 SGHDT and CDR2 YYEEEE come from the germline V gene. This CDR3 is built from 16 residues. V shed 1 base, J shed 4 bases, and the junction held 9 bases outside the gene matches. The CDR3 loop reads CASSLLDQGAIYGYTF. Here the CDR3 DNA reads TGTGCCAGCAGCTTGTTAGACCAGGGGGCAATCTATGGCTACACCTTC.

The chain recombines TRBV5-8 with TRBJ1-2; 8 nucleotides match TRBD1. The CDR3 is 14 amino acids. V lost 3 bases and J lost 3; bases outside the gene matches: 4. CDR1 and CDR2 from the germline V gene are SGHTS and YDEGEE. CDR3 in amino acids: CASSSVGQDYGYTF. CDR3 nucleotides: TGTGCCAGCAGCTCGGTGGGACAGGACTATGGCTACACCTTC.

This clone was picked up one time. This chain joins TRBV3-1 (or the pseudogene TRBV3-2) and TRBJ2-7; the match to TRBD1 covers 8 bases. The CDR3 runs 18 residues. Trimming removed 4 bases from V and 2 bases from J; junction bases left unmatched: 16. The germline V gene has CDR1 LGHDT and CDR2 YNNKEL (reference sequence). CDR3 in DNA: TGTGCCAGCAGCCTGAGGTTAGAAGGAGACAGGGGACCCTACGAGCAGTACTTC. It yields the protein CASSLRLEGDRGPYEQYF.

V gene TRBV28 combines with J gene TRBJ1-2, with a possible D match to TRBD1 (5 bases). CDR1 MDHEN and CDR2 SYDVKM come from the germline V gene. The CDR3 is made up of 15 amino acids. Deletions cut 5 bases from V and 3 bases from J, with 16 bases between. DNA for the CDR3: TGTGCCAGCAGTCTGCGGGGGGTCGGTGACTATGGCTACACCTTC. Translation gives CASSLRGVGDYGYTF.

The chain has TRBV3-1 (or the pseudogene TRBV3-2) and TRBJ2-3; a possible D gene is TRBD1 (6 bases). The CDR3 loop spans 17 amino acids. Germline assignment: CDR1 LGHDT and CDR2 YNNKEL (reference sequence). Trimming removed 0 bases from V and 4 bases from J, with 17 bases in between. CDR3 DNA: TGTGCCAGCAGCCAAGAGCCCACAGGGTGGCCGGCAGATACGCAGTATTTT. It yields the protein CASSQEPTGWPADTQYF.

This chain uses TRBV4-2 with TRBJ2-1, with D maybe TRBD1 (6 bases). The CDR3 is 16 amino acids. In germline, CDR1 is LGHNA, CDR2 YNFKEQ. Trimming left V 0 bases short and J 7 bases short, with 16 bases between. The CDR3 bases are TGTGCCAGCAGCCAAGAAACGAGGGGGTGGTCAAATGAGCAGTTCTTC. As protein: CASSQETRGWSNEQFF.

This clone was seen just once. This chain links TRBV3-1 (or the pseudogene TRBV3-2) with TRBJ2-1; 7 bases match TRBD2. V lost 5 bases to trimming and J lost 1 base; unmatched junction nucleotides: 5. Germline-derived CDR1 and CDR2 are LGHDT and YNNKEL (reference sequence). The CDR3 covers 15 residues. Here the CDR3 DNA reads TGTGCCAGCAGCAGTAGCGGGTTTTCCTACAATGAGCAGTTCTTC. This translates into CASSSSGFSYNEQFF.

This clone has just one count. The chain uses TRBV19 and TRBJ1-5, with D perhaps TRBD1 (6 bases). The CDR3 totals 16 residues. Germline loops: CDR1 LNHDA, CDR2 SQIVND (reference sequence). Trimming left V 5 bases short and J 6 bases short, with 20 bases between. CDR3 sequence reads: CASSPSGLGASQPQHF. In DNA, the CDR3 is TGTGCCAGTAGTCCATCCGGATTGGGGGCGAGTCAGCCCCAGCATTTT.

The CDR3 region is CASSPLRSETQYF. The CDR3 coding sequence is TGTGCCAGCTCACCACTTCGGTCGGAGACCCAGTACTTC. The chain links TRBV18 to TRBJ2-5; D gene ambiguous. The CDR3 length is 13 residues. Between the trimmed V and J ends, which lost 1 base and 5 bases, there was a span of 8 bases. The germline gives CDR1 KGHSH, CDR2 LQKENI.

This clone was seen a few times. The CDR3 DNA sequence: TGTGCCATCCGGGGGCAATTAGCGGGGGGCACCCAGTACTTC. Translating it yields CAIRGQLAGGTQYF. The J gene is TRBJ2-5, the V gene TRBV10-3, with TRBD2 matching 10 bases. In germline, CDR1 is ENHRY, CDR2 SYGVKD. With 8 bases clipped from V and 8 bases from J, the junction kept 11 bases outside the gene matches. CDR3 length: 14 residues.

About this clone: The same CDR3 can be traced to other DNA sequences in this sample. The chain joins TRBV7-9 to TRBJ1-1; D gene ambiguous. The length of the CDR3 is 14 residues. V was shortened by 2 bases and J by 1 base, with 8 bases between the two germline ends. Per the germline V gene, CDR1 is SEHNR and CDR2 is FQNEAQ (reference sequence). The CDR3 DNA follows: TGTGCCAGCAGCTTATTTTCAGGGAACACTGAAGCTTTCTTT. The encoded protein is CASSLFSGNTEAFF.

CDR3 DNA sequence: TGTGCCAGCAGCAAGGGACAGCTCTATGGCTACACCTTC. This encodes CASSKGQLYGYTF. V usage is TRBV7-9 and J usage is TRBJ1-2; TRBD1 agrees at 7 bases. The CDR3 covers 13 residues. Per the germline V gene, CDR1 is SEHNR and CDR2 is FQNEAQ (reference sequence). V dropped 5 bases and J dropped 4; count of bases not matched to a gene: 4.

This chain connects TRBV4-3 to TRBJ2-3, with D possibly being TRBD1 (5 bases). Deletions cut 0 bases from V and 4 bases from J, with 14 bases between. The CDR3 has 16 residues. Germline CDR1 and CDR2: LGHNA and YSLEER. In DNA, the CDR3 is TGCGCCAGCAGCCAAGATGGAAGGGAAGGGGCAGATACGCAGTATTTT. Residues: CASSQDGREGADTQYF.

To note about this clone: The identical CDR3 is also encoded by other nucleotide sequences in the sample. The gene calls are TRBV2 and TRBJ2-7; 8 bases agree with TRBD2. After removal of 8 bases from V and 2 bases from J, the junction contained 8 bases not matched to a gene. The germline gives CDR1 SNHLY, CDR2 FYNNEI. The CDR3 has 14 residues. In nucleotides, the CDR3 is TGTGCCAGCTCCCGGACGGGGGGGACCTACGAGCAGTACTTC. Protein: CASSRTGGTYEQYF.

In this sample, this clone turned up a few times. The CDR3 is CSVGWGEETQYF. The CDR3 DNA is TGCAGCGTTGGTTGGGGGGAAGAGACCCAGTACTTC. This chain joins TRBV29-1 and TRBJ2-5; the D gene is possibly TRBD2 (6 bases). V was trimmed by 4 bases and J by 3 bases, leaving 9 bases between them. The germline CDR1 and CDR2 sequences are SQVTM and ANQGSEA. This CDR3 is built from 12 residues.

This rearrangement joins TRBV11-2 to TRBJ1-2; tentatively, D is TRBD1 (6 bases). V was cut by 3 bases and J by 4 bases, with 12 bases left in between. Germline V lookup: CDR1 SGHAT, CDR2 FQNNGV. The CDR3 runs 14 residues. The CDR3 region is CASSFAGGSYGYTF. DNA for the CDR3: TGTGCCAGCAGCTTTGCGGGGGGCAGCTATGGCTACACCTTC.

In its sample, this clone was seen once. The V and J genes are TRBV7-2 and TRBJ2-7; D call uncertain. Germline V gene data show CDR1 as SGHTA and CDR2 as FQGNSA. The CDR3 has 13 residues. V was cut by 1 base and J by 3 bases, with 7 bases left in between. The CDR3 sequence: CASSLVADYEQYF. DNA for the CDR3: TGTGCCAGCAGCTTAGTTGCGGACTACGAGCAGTACTTC.

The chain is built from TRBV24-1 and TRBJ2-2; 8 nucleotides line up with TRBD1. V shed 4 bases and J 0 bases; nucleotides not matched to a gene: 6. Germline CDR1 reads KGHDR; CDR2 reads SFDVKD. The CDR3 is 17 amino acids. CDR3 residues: CATSDRRQGPNTGELFF. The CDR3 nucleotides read TGTGCCACCAGTGACCGTAGACAGGGGCCGAACACCGGGGAGCTGTTTTTT.

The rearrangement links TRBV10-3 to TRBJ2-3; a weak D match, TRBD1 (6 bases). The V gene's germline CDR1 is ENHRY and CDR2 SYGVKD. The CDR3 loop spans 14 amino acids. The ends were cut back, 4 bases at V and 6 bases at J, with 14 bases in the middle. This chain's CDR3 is CAISAPDRMDTQYF. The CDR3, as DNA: TGTGCCATCAGTGCGCCCGACAGGATGGATACGCAGTATTTT.

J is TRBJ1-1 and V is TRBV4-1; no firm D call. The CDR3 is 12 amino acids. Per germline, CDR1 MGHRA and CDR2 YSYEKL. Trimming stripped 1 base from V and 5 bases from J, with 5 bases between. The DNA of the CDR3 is TGCGCCAGCAGCCAAGGGAGGACTGAAGCTTTCTTT. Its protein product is CASSQGRTEAFF.